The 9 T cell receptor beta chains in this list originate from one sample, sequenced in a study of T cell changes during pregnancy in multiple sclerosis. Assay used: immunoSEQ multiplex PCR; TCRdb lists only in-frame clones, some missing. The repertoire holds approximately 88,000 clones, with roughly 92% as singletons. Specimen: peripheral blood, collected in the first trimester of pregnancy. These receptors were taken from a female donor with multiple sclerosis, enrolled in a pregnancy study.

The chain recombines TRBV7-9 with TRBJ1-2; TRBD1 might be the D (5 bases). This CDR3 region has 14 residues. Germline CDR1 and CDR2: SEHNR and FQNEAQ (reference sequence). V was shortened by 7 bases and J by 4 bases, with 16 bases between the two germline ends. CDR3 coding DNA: TGTGCCAGCATCAAGGTTAGGGGAAGCTATGGCTACACCTTC. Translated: CASIKVRGSYGYTF. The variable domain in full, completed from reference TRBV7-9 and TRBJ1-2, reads DTGVSQNPRHKITKRGQNVTFRCDPISEHNRLYWYRQTLGQGPEFLTYFQNEAQLEKSRLLSDRFSAERPKGSFSTLEIQRTEQGDSAMYLCASIKVRGSYGYTFGSGTRLTVV.

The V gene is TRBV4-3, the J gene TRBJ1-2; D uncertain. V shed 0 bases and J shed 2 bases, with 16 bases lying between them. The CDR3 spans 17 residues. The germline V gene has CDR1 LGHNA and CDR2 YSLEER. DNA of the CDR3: TGCGCCAGCAGCCAAGAACGTGCGGAAACATCAAACTATGGCTACACCTTC. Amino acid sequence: CASSQERAETSNYGYTF.

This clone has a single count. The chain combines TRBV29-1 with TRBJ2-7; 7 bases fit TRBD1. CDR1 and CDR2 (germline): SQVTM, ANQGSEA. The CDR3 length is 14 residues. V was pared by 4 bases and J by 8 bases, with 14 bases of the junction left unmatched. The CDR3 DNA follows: TGCAGCGTTGTCCTAACCGGGGACAGAACCAAGCAGTACTTC. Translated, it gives CSVVLTGDRTKQYF.

CDR3: CAWSQGSGEAFF. The CDR3, as DNA: TGTGCCTGGAGTCAGGGGTCCGGTGAAGCTTTCTTT. The J gene is TRBJ1-1, the V gene TRBV30, with D possibly TRBD1 on 6 matching bases. This CDR3 comprises 12 residues. The ends were cut back, 2 bases at V and 7 bases at J, with 11 bases in the middle. Germline V gives CDR1 GTSNPN, CDR2 SVGIG (reference sequence).

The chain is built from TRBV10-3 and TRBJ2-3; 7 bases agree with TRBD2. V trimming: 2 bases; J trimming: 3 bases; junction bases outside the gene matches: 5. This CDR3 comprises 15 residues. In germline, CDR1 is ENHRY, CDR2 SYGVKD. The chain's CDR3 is CAISEGGGRTDTQYF. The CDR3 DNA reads TGTGCCATCAGTGAGGGGGGAGGGAGGACAGATACGCAGTATTTT.

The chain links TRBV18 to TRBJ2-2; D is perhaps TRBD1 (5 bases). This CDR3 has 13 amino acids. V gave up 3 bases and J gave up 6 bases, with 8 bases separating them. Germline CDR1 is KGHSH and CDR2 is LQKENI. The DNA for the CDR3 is TGTGCCAGCTCACCGGACATTCCCGGGGAGCTGTTTTTT. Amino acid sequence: CASSPDIPGELFF.

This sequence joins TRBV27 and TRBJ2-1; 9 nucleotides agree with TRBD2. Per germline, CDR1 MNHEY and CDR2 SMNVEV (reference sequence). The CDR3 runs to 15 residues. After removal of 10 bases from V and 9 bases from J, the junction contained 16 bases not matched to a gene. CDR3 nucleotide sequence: TGTGCCACGACGTCTTTACAGCCTAGCGGGGTTGAGCAGTTCTTC. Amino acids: CATTSLQPSGVEQFF.

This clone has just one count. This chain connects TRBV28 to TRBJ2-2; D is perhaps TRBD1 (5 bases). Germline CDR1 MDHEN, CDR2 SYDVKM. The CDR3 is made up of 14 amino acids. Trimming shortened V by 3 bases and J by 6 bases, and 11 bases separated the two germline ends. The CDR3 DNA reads TGTGCCAGCAGTTTTGGGGCAGAGGCCGGGGAGCTGTTTTTT. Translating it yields CASSFGAEAGELFF.

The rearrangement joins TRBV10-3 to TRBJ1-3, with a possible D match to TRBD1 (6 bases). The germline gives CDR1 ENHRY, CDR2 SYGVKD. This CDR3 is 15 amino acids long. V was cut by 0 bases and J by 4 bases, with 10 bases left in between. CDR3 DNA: TGTGCCATCAGTGAGTCGGGGGCGAACGGAAACACCATATATTTT. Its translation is CAISESGANGNTIYF.